The 25 T cell receptor beta chains in this list originate from one sample, sequenced in a study of blood T cell repertoires in COVID-19. Assay: immunoSEQ multiplex PCR; the TCRdb copy retains only in-frame clones and omits some. The sample holds about 170,000 clones, roughly 84% seen once. The sequenced material came from peripheral blood. The origin of the receptors is a woman of 80 years or more with active or convalescent COVID-19.

The V and J genes are TRBV10-3 and TRBJ2-5; possible D gene TRBD2, 6 bases. CDR1 ENHRY and CDR2 SYGVKD come from the germline V gene. Trimming shortened V by 4 bases and J by 2 bases, and 8 bases separated the two germline ends. The CDR3 runs 13 residues. The CDR3 DNA reads as TGTGCCATCAGTGGCGGGGCTCAAGAGACCCAGTACTTC. It translates to CAISGGAQETQYF.

This clone was observed a single time. The chain has TRBV7-6 and TRBJ1-3; 8 bases agree with TRBD1. CDR3 size: 20 residues. Germline CDR1 and CDR2: SGHVS and FNYEAQ. With 4 bases clipped from V and 2 bases from J, the junction kept 19 bases outside the gene matches. The CDR3 coding sequence is TGTGCCAGCAGCTCCCAAATCCCACGGACAGGGTGGTCTACTGGAAACACCATATATTTT. Protein product: CASSSQIPRTGWSTGNTIYF.

The chain recombines TRBV2 with TRBJ2-2; TRBD1 might be the D (6 bases). The V and J ends lost 2 bases and 4 bases respectively, with 11 bases between them. This CDR3 spans 15 amino acids. Germline CDR1 and CDR2: SNHLY and FYNNEI. The CDR3 DNA sequence: TGTGCCAGCAGTGAAACAGGGTCGAGCACCGGGGAGCTGTTTTTT. Protein sequence: CASSETGSSTGELFF.

The chain has TRBV9 and TRBJ1-2; TRBD1 matches at 9 bases. V was clipped by 2 bases and J by 2 bases; unmatched bases: 4. Germline CDR1 and CDR2: SGDLS and YYNGEE. The CDR3 is 15 amino acids. For the CDR3, the DNA is TGTGCCAGCAGCGTGACAGGGGGTCAAAACTATGGCTACACCTTC. It codes for CASSVTGGQNYGYTF. The variable domain in full, with the rest retrieved from reference TRBV9 and TRBJ1-2, is DSGVTQTPKHLITATGQRVTLRCSPRSGDLSVYWYQQSLDQGLQFLIQYYNGEERAKGNILERFSAQQFPDLHSELNLSSLELGDSALYFCASSVTGGQNYGYTFGSGTRLTVV.

The chain joins TRBV2 to TRBJ2-6; tentatively, D is TRBD1 (5 bases). From germline, CDR1 is SNHLY and CDR2 FYNNEI. Trimming cost V 3 bases and J 0 bases, with 12 bases left between them. The CDR3 is made up of 17 amino acids. Written as DNA, the CDR3 is TGTGCCAGCAGTGATCGACAGTCAAACTCTGGGGCCAACGTCCTGACTTTC. It is translated as CASSDRQSNSGANVLTF. Full variable domain (remainder filled in from reference TRBV2 and TRBJ2-6): EPEVTQTPSHQVTQMGQEVILRCVPISNHLYFYWYRQILGQKVEFLVSFYNNEISEKSEIFDDQFSVERPDGSNFTLKIRSTKLEDSAMYFCASSDRQSNSGANVLTFGAGSRLTVL.

In this sample, this clone turned up a few times. The genes are TRBV6-5 and TRBJ1-6; D possibly corresponds to TRBD1 (5 bases). Trimming shortened V by 8 bases and J by 0 bases, and 11 bases separated the two germline ends. The length of the CDR3 is 15 residues. Germline values: CDR1 MNHEY, CDR2 SVGAGI. CDR3 region: CASQGSSSYNSPLHF. CDR3 DNA sequence: TGTGCCAGCCAGGGCTCCAGCTCCTATAATTCACCCCTCCACTTT.

The genes are TRBV5-1 and TRBJ2-6; perhaps TRBD1 as D (6 bases). The CDR3 length is 17 residues. Between the trimmed V and J ends, which lost 6 bases and 0 bases, there was a span of 16 bases. Germline loops: CDR1 SGHRS, CDR2 YFSETQ. CDR3 region: CASTVDRPNSGANVLTF. For the CDR3, the DNA is TGCGCCAGCACCGTGGACAGACCCAACTCTGGGGCCAACGTCCTGACTTTC.

The chain combines TRBV5-1 with TRBJ2-7; 8 nucleotides agree with TRBD2. Germline trimming cut 4 bases from V and 3 bases from J; bases unmatched to any gene: 9. Germline CDR1 SGHRS, CDR2 YFSETQ. The CDR3 totals 15 residues. Here the CDR3 reads CASSPEASGFYEQYF. The CDR3 nucleotides read TGCGCCAGCAGCCCGGAGGCTAGCGGGTTCTACGAGCAGTACTTC.

The chain couples TRBV5-8 to TRBJ2-3; weak D call: TRBD1 (5 bases). Germline-derived CDR1 and CDR2 are SGHTS and YDEGEE. Trimming removed 0 bases at V and 0 bases at J, with 11 bases between. CDR3 length equals 16 residues. The CDR3 region is CASSLGWGSSTDTQYF. The CDR3 DNA sequence: TGTGCCAGCAGCTTGGGGTGGGGCTCAAGCACAGATACGCAGTATTTT.

V usage is TRBV7-9 and J usage is TRBJ1-1, with D unclear. V lost 1 base to trimming and J lost 4 bases, with 7 bases between them. Germline V gives CDR1 SEHNR, CDR2 FQNEAQ (reference sequence). The CDR3 runs to 13 residues. The CDR3, as DNA: TGTGCCAGCAGCTTAGAGACTATCACTGAAGCTTTCTTT. This gives the protein CASSLETITEAFF.

This sequence joins TRBV12-5 and TRBJ2-1; 8 bases fit TRBD1. The CDR3 sequence is 16 residues long. CDR1 is LGHNT, CDR2 FRNRAP, per germline. J lost 5 bases, V lost 1 base, and 7 bases had no gene match. The CDR3 protein is CASGLGHGTGHNEQFF. In nucleotides, the CDR3 is TGTGCTAGTGGTTTGGGCCACGGGACAGGTCACAATGAGCAGTTCTTC.

CDR3 nucleotide sequence: TGTGCCATCAGTGAGTCCGGACAGGGACGAGCTTTCTTT. Protein: CAISESGQGRAFF. The genes are TRBV10-3 and TRBJ1-1; TRBD1 matches 8 bases. The germline V gene encodes CDR1 ENHRY and CDR2 SYGVKD. The junction had 4 bases not matched to a gene; V was cut back by 0 bases and J by 10 bases. The CDR3 has 13 amino acids.

The chain carries TRBV7-2 and TRBJ1-4; 10 nucleotides agree with TRBD1. The V gene end was trimmed by 5 bases and the J gene end by 8 bases; junction bases not matched to a gene: 2. Germline CDR1 is SGHTA and CDR2 is FQGNSA. The CDR3 contains 13 residues. The CDR3 sequence is CASSLGQGEKLFF. The CDR3 DNA reads as TGTGCCAGCAGCCTGGGACAGGGGGAAAAACTGTTTTTT.

This clone was recorded only once. The rearrangement links TRBV3-1 (or the pseudogene TRBV3-2) to TRBJ2-7; 12 positions agree with TRBD2. CDR1 is LGHDT and CDR2 is YNNKEL in the germline V gene (reference sequence). With V trimmed by 5 bases and J by 6 bases, 11 bases remained unmatched. The CDR3 consists of 16 residues. The CDR3 DNA is TGTGCCAGCAGCGCCCTAGCGGGGGGGATCGGGGGCGAGCAGTACTTC. It codes for CASSALAGGIGGEQYF.

The chain joins TRBV11-3 to TRBJ1-2; 7 positions match TRBD1. CDR3 length equals 14 residues. Germline CDR1 reads SGHNT; CDR2 reads YENEEA. J gave up 6 bases and V 5 bases, and 9 bases lay outside the gene matches. The CDR3 bases are TGTGCCAGCAGCACCATGACAGGGTCAGATGGCTACACCTTC. It codes for CASSTMTGSDGYTF. Variable domain in full (rest from reference TRBV11-3 and TRBJ1-2): EAGVVQSPRYKIIEKKQPVAFWCNPISGHNTLYWYLQNLGQGPELLIRYENEEAVDDSQLPKDRFSAERLKGVDSTLKIQPAELGDSAVYLCASSTMTGSDGYTFGSGTRLTVV.

This chain uses TRBV6-5 with TRBJ1-2, with TRBD1 matching over 9 bases. The germline V gene has CDR1 MNHEY and CDR2 SVGAGI. CDR3 length: 15 amino acids. Losses at the gene ends were 5 bases for V and 3 bases for J; bases not matched to a gene: 7. This CDR3 reads CASSRGTGRDYGYTF. The CDR3 coding sequence is TGTGCCAGCAGTCGGGGGACAGGGAGAGACTATGGCTACACCTTC.

The rearrangement joins TRBV5-4 to TRBJ2-7; D is possibly TRBD1 (6 bases). Germline CDR1 SGHNT, CDR2 YYREEE (reference sequence). The CDR3 totals 14 residues. Trimming pared 6 bases from V and 0 bases from J, leaving 13 bases between. CDR3 loop: CASNNRESSYEQYF. In DNA, the CDR3 is TGTGCCAGCAACAACAGGGAGAGCTCCTACGAGCAGTACTTC.

The chain has TRBV7-9 and TRBJ2-7, with 7 positions matching TRBD1. Germline V gene data show CDR1 as SEHNR and CDR2 as FQNEAQ (reference sequence). CDR3 length equals 17 residues. The V gene end was trimmed by 0 bases and the J gene end by 0 bases; junction bases not matched to a gene: 8. CDR3 loop: CASSLAYRDRSSYEQYF. CDR3 sequence (DNA): TGTGCCAGCAGCTTAGCGTACCGGGACAGAAGCTCCTACGAGCAGTACTTC.

The V call is TRBV7-3, the J call TRBJ2-3; D remains ambiguous. V was clipped by 6 bases and J by 7 bases, with 11 bases between them. The CDR3 has 12 amino acids. Per the germline V gene, CDR1 is SGHTA and CDR2 is FQGTGA. CDR3 DNA: TGTGCCAGCAGTTCCCAGATGAATACGCAGTATTTT. This translates into CASSSQMNTQYF.

This chain joins TRBV28 and TRBJ2-7; 12 bases are shared with TRBD2. This CDR3 is built from 15 residues. V shed 6 bases, J shed 4 bases, and the junction held 7 bases outside the gene matches. Germline V gene sequence: CDR1 MDHEN, CDR2 SYDVKM. The CDR3 is CASSEPTSGGYEQYF. The CDR3 nucleotides are TGTGCCAGCAGCGAACCCACTAGCGGGGGGTACGAGCAGTACTTC.

V usage is TRBV7-2 and J usage is TRBJ1-3, with 8 bases fitting TRBD1. The CDR3 extends over 15 amino acids. From germline, CDR1 is SGHTA and CDR2 FQGNSA. J lost 2 bases, V lost 5 bases, and 5 bases had no gene match. The CDR3 region has the DNA TGTGCCAGCAGCCCCCGGACAGGGACTGGAAACACCATATATTTT. It translates to CASSPRTGTGNTIYF.

This sequence joins TRBV30 and TRBJ1-5; D not resolved. Germline V CDR1 and CDR2: GTSNPN, SVGIG (reference sequence). The CDR3 extends over 13 amino acids. V lost 2 bases to trimming and J lost 3 bases, with 8 bases between them. In DNA form, the CDR3 reads TGTGCCTGGAGTCGGCAGGACAATCAGCCCCAGCATTTT. It codes for CAWSRQDNQPQHF.

This chain joins TRBV19 and TRBJ1-5, with TRBD1 as a possible D gene (5 bases). The CDR3 totals 15 residues. The ends were cut back, 7 bases at V and 4 bases at J, with 17 bases in the middle. The germline V gene encodes CDR1 LNHDA and CDR2 SQIVND (reference sequence). CDR3 region: CASTDKGLGNQPQHF. In nucleotides, the CDR3 is TGTGCCAGTACCGACAAGGGGTTAGGGAATCAGCCCCAGCATTTT.

The chain has TRBV7-2 and TRBJ1-3; D is uncertain. The germline V and J ends were trimmed by 2 bases and 0 bases, with 17 bases remaining between them. The CDR3 is 18 residues long. Germline CDR1 SGHTA, CDR2 FQGNSA. The CDR3 region is CASSLRPDIASSGNTIYF. In DNA form, the CDR3 reads TGTGCCAGCAGCTTACGGCCTGACATTGCCAGCTCTGGAAACACCATATATTTT.

In its sample, this clone was seen once. The chain links TRBV5-4 to TRBJ2-2; perhaps TRBD2 as D (6 bases). CDR3 length equals 13 residues. V lost 3 bases and J 10 bases, leaving 13 bases between the germline ends. The germline V gene has CDR1 SGHNT and CDR2 YYREEE (reference sequence). This chain's CDR3 is CASSSGLDQELFF. In nucleotides, the CDR3 is TGTGCCAGCAGCTCGGGACTCGATCAGGAGCTGTTTTTT.